The T cell receptor beta chain under discussion was sequenced for a study of control samples from healthy donors and cancer patients. Germline loops: CDR1 MNHEY, CDR2 SVGAGI. CDR3 length: 16 residues. Losses at the gene ends were 2 bases for V and 2 bases for J; bases not matched to a gene: 3. Profiled with immunoSEQ multiplex PCR; TCRdb holds only in-frame clones, not every one. Here the sample spans roughly 190,000 clones, over 80% being singletons. This receptor was taken from a man in his thirties or forties in good health. The specimen was blood. The chain has TRBV6-5 and TRBJ1-5; 10 bases fit TRBD1. In DNA, the CDR3 is TGTGCCAGCAGTTACAGCGGGACAGGGGGCAATCAGCCCCAGCATTTT. Protein: CASSYSGTGGNQPQHF.